These 17 T cell receptor beta chains were sequenced from one sample in a study of blood T cell repertoires in COVID-19 (dated by TCRdb to 2020 to 2022). The library was prepared using the immunoSEQ multiplex PCR assay. Imported from immuneACCESS, the table was reduced by TCRdb to in-frame sequences with V and J called. These copies leave out some clones; in studies compared against another copy, an unresolved V gene accounts for under half, and the cause of the remainder is not known. This sample is represented by some 94,000 clones; 70% to 90% of them were singletons. In total, the top ten clones hold about a sixth of the sample. Sample: peripheral blood. These receptors all stem from a woman aged 55-70 years with COVID-19, enrolled during active disease.

This clone was recorded only once. The chain employs TRBV24-1 and TRBJ1-4; possibly TRBD1 for D (5 bases). Trimming removed 3 bases from V and 3 bases from J, with 13 bases in between. The CDR3 extends over 16 amino acids. Germline assignment: CDR1 KGHDR and CDR2 SFDVKD. The CDR3 loop reads CATSDLFGGANEKLFF. CDR3 nucleotide sequence: TGTGCCACCAGTGATCTATTCGGGGGGGCTAATGAAAAACTGTTTTTT.

The V gene is TRBV27, the J gene TRBJ2-7; D is uncertain. Germline CDR1 MNHEY, CDR2 SMNVEV (reference sequence). The CDR3 is 14 residues long. Trimming cost V 4 bases and J 0 bases, with 10 bases left between them. CDR3 residues: CASSSDWSSYEQYF. CDR3 coding DNA: TGTGCCAGCAGTTCCGACTGGAGCTCCTACGAGCAGTACTTC.

The CDR3 DNA follows: TGTGCCAGCAGCAAGATCGACAACAATTCACCCCTCCACTTT. Its protein product is CASSKIDNNSPLHF. This sequence joins TRBV21-1 and TRBJ1-6; the table assigns TRBD1, which was not confirmed against the DNA. TRBV21-1 constitutes a pseudogene. The CDR3 extends over 14 amino acids.

The chain couples TRBV21-1 to TRBJ1-2. TRBV21-1 is classified as a pseudogene. The CDR3 contains 15 residues. The CDR3 spells CASSGPLEFWFDYTF. The DNA for the CDR3 is TGTGCCAGCAGCGGCCCTTTGGAGTTTTGGTTTGACTACACCTTC.

The chain carries TRBV25-1 and TRBJ2-2; 9 bases line up with TRBD2. The trim removed 5 bases at V and 10 bases at J, leaving 5 bases unmatched. Germline V gene data show CDR1 as MGHDK and CDR2 as SYGVNS. The length of the CDR3 is 13 residues. The CDR3 nucleotides are TGTGCCAGCAGTTATTCTAGCGGGGAGGAGCTGTTTTTT. Protein sequence: CASSYSSGEELFF.

This clone was picked up a small number of times. V gene TRBV12-3 or TRBV12-4 combines with J gene TRBJ2-5; D unclear. The CDR3 sequence is 13 residues long. Trimming removed 7 bases from V and 5 bases from J, with 14 bases in between. The CDR3 reads CASTPGIPETQYF. CDR3 bases: TGTGCCAGCACTCCGGGTATTCCGGAGACCCAGTACTTC.

V gene TRBV25-1 combines with J gene TRBJ1-5; D is perhaps TRBD1 (5 bases). The CDR3 contains 14 residues. CDR1 and CDR2 from the germline V gene are MGHDK and SYGVNS. V was clipped by 3 bases and J by 4 bases, with 10 bases between them. The CDR3 is CASSDPGWNQPQHF. CDR3 sequence (DNA): TGTGCCAGCAGTGACCCAGGGTGGAATCAGCCCCAGCATTTT.

This chain links TRBV25-1 with TRBJ2-1; 7 positions match TRBD1. The CDR3 loop spans 12 amino acids. The V gene's germline CDR1 is MGHDK and CDR2 SYGVNS. The J segment lost 8 bases and the V segment lost 7 bases, leaving 5 bases of the junction unmatched. The CDR3 loop reads CASTYRGDEQFF. In DNA, the CDR3 is TGTGCCAGCACATACAGGGGTGATGAGCAGTTCTTC.

The chain employs TRBV18 and TRBJ1-4; no clear D gene. V lost 4 bases and J lost 8, with 14 bases in between. CDR3 length: 14 amino acids. The germline gives CDR1 KGHSH, CDR2 LQKENI. CDR3: CASSQREPSEKLFF. CDR3 bases: TGTGCCAGCTCACAGCGCGAGCCATCCGAAAAACTGTTTTTT.

CDR3: CASRRTGGTSGGYTF. CDR3 sequence (DNA): TGTGCCAGCAGGAGGACAGGGGGGACTTCGGGTGGCTACACCTTC. The chain joins TRBV7-9 to TRBJ1-2; 10 bases align to TRBD1. Germline lookup yields CDR1 SEHNR and CDR2 FQNEAQ (reference sequence). The CDR3 loop spans 15 amino acids. Losses at the gene ends were 6 bases for V and 7 bases for J; bases not matched to a gene: 11.

The gene calls are TRBV5-3 and TRBJ1-2; no clear D gene. TRBV5-3 is an open reading frame, and its role is uncertain. The CDR3 has 16 amino acids. V was shortened by 5 bases and J by 7 bases, with 24 bases between the two germline ends. The CDR3 coding sequence is TGTGCCAGAAGTACCGGCCCTAGGAATACTATGTGTGGCTACACCTTC. As protein: CARSTGPRNTMCGYTF.

This clone was observed once. The chain combines TRBV6-5 with TRBJ1-4; 11 bases match TRBD1. Germline V gene sequence: CDR1 MNHEY, CDR2 SVGAGI. The CDR3 loop spans 15 amino acids. V shed 6 bases, J shed 8 bases, and the junction held 8 bases outside the gene matches. CDR3 residues: CASSDGQGAREKLFF. CDR3 nucleotides: TGTGCCAGCAGCGACGGACAGGGGGCCCGAGAAAAACTGTTTTTT.

This rearrangement joins TRBV4-1 to TRBJ2-2; TRBD2 might be the D (5 bases). V was trimmed by 0 bases and J by 6 bases, leaving 17 bases between them. The CDR3 covers 17 residues. From germline, CDR1 is MGHRA and CDR2 YSYEKL. The CDR3 DNA reads TGCGCCAGCAGCCAAGATCCGAGCGTGCGGGTCTCCGGGGAGCTGTTTTTT. Translation: CASSQDPSVRVSGELFF.

This clone showed up just once. The rearrangement links TRBV9 to TRBJ1-3; D is possibly TRBD1 (6 bases). Germline loops: CDR1 SGDLS, CDR2 YYNGEE. Trimming took 4 bases from V and 3 from J, leaving 17 bases between them. The CDR3 totals 16 residues. CDR3 sequence: CASSTTRGYGGNTIYF. CDR3 sequence (DNA): TGTGCCAGCAGCACGACCAGGGGATACGGTGGAAACACCATATATTTT.

This sequence joins TRBV4-1 and TRBJ2-7; 7 positions match TRBD1. Per the germline V gene, CDR1 is MGHRA and CDR2 is YSYEKL. V trimming: 5 bases; J trimming: 5 bases; junction bases outside the gene matches: 6. The CDR3 has 13 residues. The CDR3: CASSEQGSDEQYF. The CDR3 DNA reads TGCGCCAGCAGCGAACAGGGGTCTGACGAGCAGTACTTC.

This clone was observed a single time. This rearrangement joins TRBV7-9 to TRBJ1-5, with 8 bases that match TRBD1. V dropped 1 base and J dropped 5; count of bases not matched to a gene: 10. The CDR3 extends over 17 amino acids. Per germline, CDR1 SEHNR and CDR2 FQNEAQ (reference sequence). CDR3 sequence: CASSLGKATGGYQPQHF. CDR3 in DNA: TGTGCCAGCAGCTTAGGAAAGGCCACAGGGGGGTATCAGCCCCAGCATTTT.

This sequence joins TRBV9 and TRBJ2-7; no definite D call. V lost 0 bases to trimming and J lost 0 bases, with 7 bases between them. The CDR3 runs 14 residues. Germline assignment: CDR1 SGDLS and CDR2 YYNGEE. The CDR3: CASSVGHSSYEQYF. DNA of the CDR3: TGTGCCAGCAGCGTAGGTCACAGCTCCTACGAGCAGTACTTC.